This T cell receptor (beta chain) appears in the sequencing data of a study of T cell responses to AZD1222 COVID-19 vaccine. A note on this clone: The antigen is unknown.

Sequenced by immunoSEQ multiplex PCR; TCRdb stores in-frame clones only, minus some. The sample has 100,000 or so clones, less than 90% seen once. Study-level results: With two AZD1222 doses given, Spike-specific TCR breadth and depth both rose.

Trimming left V 5 bases short and J 0 bases short, with 11 bases between. This CDR3 is 15 amino acids long. Germline lookup yields CDR1 SGHTA and CDR2 FQGNSA. The source is an adult in good health. The source material was peripheral blood, sampled on day 0 of AZD1222 vaccination. This chain links TRBV7-2 with TRBJ1-3; D unclear. The CDR3 protein is CASSGSASSGNTIYF. DNA for the CDR3: TGTGCCAGCAGCGGATCAGCGAGCTCTGGAAACACCATATATTTT.